These T cell receptor beta chains were read from a single sample in a study of CD8+CD57+ T cells in acquired aplastic anemia. TCRdb used MiXCR to reprocess the reads, holding one entry per CDR3 protein. The sample includes under 200,000 distinct CDR3 sequences, 71% of them seen just once. Sequencing input: sorted CD4+, CD8+, or CD8+CD57+ T cells (not recorded which) from PBMCs. These TCRs come from a human donor with aplastic anemia. Both conserved end residues are part of each CDR3. D genes are given only for firm matches. Rows give clone size only sometimes, using once, few, many, or a class for an expanded clone.

size	J	V	D	CDR3
NA	TRBJ2-7	TRBV10-1	NA	CASSEGSTLQYF
NA	TRBJ2-5	TRBV19	NA	CASRLAETQYF
many	TRBJ2-7	TRBV28	TRBD1	CASRYGTGVYEQYF
once	TRBJ2-6	TRBV12-3/TRBV12-4	TRBD1	CASSLDRVSGANVLTF
NA	TRBJ2-7	TRBV12-3/TRBV12-4	NA	CASSSRPSRWQYF
NA	TRBJ1-1	TRBV20-1	TRBD1	CSARQGAGGAFF
NA	TRBJ1-2	TRBV7-8	NA	CASSLVGSEGYTF
NA	TRBJ2-1	TRBV5-1	NA	CASSLGHGYNEQFF
few	TRBJ2-7	TRBV20-1	NA	CSARAPDTLSYEQYF
NA	TRBJ2-1	TRBV25-1	NA	CASSTPQGLGSYNEQFF
NA	TRBJ2-7	TRBV10-1	NA	CASSESGISAYEQCF
NA	TRBJ2-1	TRBV12-3/TRBV12-4	TRBD2	CASSFSGLVYEQFF
few	TRBJ1-6	TRBV11-1	TRBD1	CASSLEGQWTASPLHF
NA	TRBJ1-5	TRBV20-1	NA	CSASGQVSNQPQHF
NA	TRBJ1-6	TRBV2	NA	CASRGRSPLHF
NA	TRBJ1-6	TRBV7-2	NA	CASSQVMNSPLHF
NA	TRBJ2-1	TRBV25-1	TRBD1	CASSKTGGGEQFF
NA	TRBJ2-7	TRBV20-1	TRBD2	CSARSREKAYEQYF
NA	TRBJ2-7	TRBV29-1	TRBD1	CSTRDSLYEQYF
NA	TRBJ2-7	TRBV24-1	NA	CATDIAQGLRREVHEQYF
once	TRBJ2-5	TRBV14	NA	CASSQDATARVQETQYF
once	TRBJ2-1	TRBV2	NA	CASSSAFTGTSPYNEQFF
NA	TRBJ2-7	TRBV9	NA	CASSGPWGGEQYF
NA	TRBJ2-5	TRBV7-2	NA	CASSDAGSLSGTQYF
NA	TRBJ2-7	TRBV2	NA	CAGTGRRAAGEQYF
NA	TRBJ1-6	TRBV2	TRBD1	CARTTGNSGNTIYNSPLHF
NA	TRBJ2-5	TRBV5-6	TRBD1	CASSSAGGKETQYF
NA	TRBJ2-7	TRBV19	NA	CASRDEWLAEQYF
NA	TRBJ2-1	TRBV11-2	TRBD2	CASSLEGLVSYNEQFF
many	TRBJ2-7	TRBV29-1	TRBD2	CSALKREGNEQYF
NA	TRBJ2-7	TRBV29-1	TRBD1	CSVTRQGYKQYF
NA	TRBJ2-3	TRBV10-1	NA	CANQARGADTQYF
NA	TRBJ2-1	TRBV7-3	TRBD2	CASSPWTLAGGEEQFF
NA	TRBJ2-5	TRBV19	NA	CASSKVVGGHQETQYF
NA	TRBJ2-1	TRBV19	NA	CASSIGGNEQFF
NA	TRBJ2-4	TRBV20-1	NA	CSATLLRQVEYIQYF
NA	TRBJ1-1	TRBV19	NA	CASSYRVKDTEAFF
once	TRBJ1-3	TRBV4-1	NA	CASSQDPQGTGNTIYF
few	TRBJ2-5	TRBV10-3	NA	CAISGRLEETQYF
NA	TRBJ2-7	TRBV10-3	NA	CATISPTYEQYF
once	TRBJ1-1	TRBV6-1	NA	CASSGLGSEAFF